This TCR beta chain was sequenced for a study of shared clonotypes between healthy human individuals (dated by TCRdb to the early 2020s). In the study overall: Three men and two women, aged 18 to 49 years, made up the cohort. The study deeply sequenced blood TCR repertoires of about 5 healthy adults to estimate repertoire size and the extent of clonotype sharing between individuals. To increase sequencing depth and limit assay-specific biases, different laboratories used diverse techniques to prepare libraries and sequence TCR repertoires. Between about 0.94 and 10 billion PBMCs per donor were obtained by leukapheresis.

Of note for this clone: What antigen it recognizes has not been identified. No base quality values were provided; no much bigger clone lies one nucleotide off.

As encoded in the germline V gene, CDR1 is MDHEN while CDR2 is SYDVKM. The CDR3, cysteine through phenylalanine, is 15 amino acids long. Only CDR3 DNA remains: 45 bases, in frame from the first base. Ends trimmed: V by 6 bases, J by 5 bases; bases unmatched to a gene: 11. Healthy HIV-negative adults with no recently reported acute infections or vaccinations were included as donors. Only Caucasian adults living in Nashville, Tennessee, USA were represented among the donors. For unsorted samples, some 90 million PBMCs were counted, and genomic DNA was extracted using the QIAamp DNA Blood Mini kit. Blood was collected by leukapheresis, and PBMCs were isolated by Ficoll-Histopaque density gradient centrifugation and then cryopreserved in liquid nitrogen vapor phase. On the study overall, not on this receptor specifically: Sampling was limited to blood, and TCR repertoires in tissue likely differ from TCR repertoires in blood. Pairwise subsampling led to the expectation that sequencing depth would affect the degree of clonotype sharing among donors. The genetic and exposure-history diversity represented was limited by the small number of donors.

Using the deep immunoSEQ assay, multiplex PCR amplified TCR CDR3 regions from genomic DNA. Genomic DNA extracted from each cell subset was distributed evenly over all wells of several immunoSEQ 96-well plates, and each plate served as one replicate. For unsorted PBMC, each replicate PCR was loaded with roughly 330 ng genomic DNA, equivalent to about 30,000 T cell genomes. Ten immunoSEQ deep assay plates were used to sequence unsorted PBMC genomic DNA. Purified libraries were measured with a Qubit 3.0 fluorometer, size-checked on a Bioanalyzer 2100, and measured again with the KAPA Library Quantification kit. A separate single-read 150-cycle Illumina NextSeq 550 flow cell was used to sequence each immunoSEQ 96-well plate. On the authors' methods: The immunoSEQ output contained only junctional sequences without quality scores, so filtering could not match that applied to full-length reads. Sequences were annotated with PyIR, a Python wrapper for IgBLAST v1.9, and V/J genes and CDR3 were assigned using IMGT germline references. Reads were removed for weak V/J assignments (E-value above 1e-6), missing CDR3, stop codons, out-of-frame junctions, or ambiguous translated residues. V3J clonotypes were defined as sequences sharing the same inferred V gene, J gene, and CDR3 amino acid sequence. Percentage overlap between repertoires was computed as shared unique clonotypes divided by the size of the smaller repertoire. Three approaches were used to assess repertoire richness: RTK rarefaction, the Chao1 estimator, and Recon v2.1 estimates of unobserved clonotypes. Not all clones reach the TCRdb copy of this immuneACCESS table, which keeps in-frame sequences only. Checked studies attribute under half of the gap to unresolved V genes and leave the rest unexplained. V and J calls and clone size are those listed in that table; D and trimming were worked out from the DNA. The sample includes 470,000 or so clones, with over 70% observed a single time. The top ten clones comprise roughly 13% of the sample.

The rearranged segments are TRBV28 and TRBJ2-5; 8 middle bases align to TRBD2. The source material was PBMCs. This clonotype was obtained from a middle-aged woman in good health. Some clones in this sample may be carry-over from other donors' samples. The CDR3 protein sequence reads: CASRARAGDLETQYF. The DNA reads as follows: TGTGCCAGCAGGGCAAGAGCGGGAGACTTGGAGACCCAGTACTTC. With the portions outside the CDR3 filled from the reference TRBV28 and TRBJ2-5 genes, the complete variable region becomes DVKVTQSSRYLVKRTGEKVFLECVQDMDHENMFWYRQDPGLGLRLIYFSYDVKMKEKGDIPEGYSVSREKKERFSLILESASTNQTSMYLCASRARAGDLETQYFGPGTRLLVL.